Below are 26 T cell receptor beta chains sequenced from a single sample in a study of blood T cell repertoires in COVID-19. Libraries were prepared by immunoSEQ multiplex PCR; TCRdb keeps only in-frame clonotypes and omits some of them. The profile shows 200,000 to 250,000 clones, under 90% of them singletons. Sequencing input: peripheral blood. The receptors originated from a woman over 75 with active or convalescent COVID-19.

This rearrangement joins TRBV7-3 to TRBJ2-1, with TRBD2 matching over 7 bases. The V gene end was trimmed by 2 bases and the J gene end by 3 bases; junction bases not matched to a gene: 4. Germline assignment: CDR1 SGHTA and CDR2 FQGTGA. The CDR3 extends over 15 amino acids. CDR3 loop: CASSLSRERYNEQFF. In DNA form, the CDR3 reads TGTGCCAGCAGCTTATCGCGGGAGCGCTACAATGAGCAGTTCTTC.

V usage is TRBV18 and J usage is TRBJ2-1, with TRBD2 identical over 8 bases. CDR3 length equals 15 residues. Losses at the gene ends were 0 bases for V and 9 bases for J; bases not matched to a gene: 7. Germline lookup yields CDR1 KGHSH and CDR2 LQKENI. The CDR3 sequence: CASSPPSGSIGEQFF. The DNA for the CDR3 is TGTGCCAGCTCACCACCAAGCGGGAGTATTGGTGAGCAGTTCTTC.

This clone has only one observation. This chain joins TRBV5-1 and TRBJ2-7; 16 bases agree with TRBD2. Trimming at V came to 0 bases and at J to 2 bases, leaving 5 bases not matched to a gene. CDR1 and CDR2 (germline): SGHRS, YFSETQ. CDR3 length equals 18 residues. Here the CDR3 reads CASSLGGLAGGRAYEQYF. CDR3 sequence (DNA): TGCGCCAGCAGCTTGGGGGGACTAGCGGGAGGGAGGGCCTACGAGCAGTACTTC.

This rearrangement joins TRBV4-3 to TRBJ2-5; 15 bases match TRBD2. J was trimmed by 5 bases and V by 0 bases; bases with no gene match: 16. The CDR3 totals 21 residues. Germline assignment: CDR1 LGHNA and CDR2 YSLEER. The CDR3 sequence is CASSQEFYLLGLAGGRETQYF. The CDR3 DNA sequence: TGCGCCAGCAGCCAAGAATTTTATCTCTTGGGACTAGCGGGAGGCAGGGAGACCCAGTACTTC.

This clone was counted only a few times. CDR3 sequence reads: CASSVEAGGGPSNTGELFF. In nucleotides, the CDR3 is TGTGCCAGCAGTGTTGAAGCGGGGGGCGGTCCATCGAACACCGGGGAGCTGTTTTTT. The chain is built from TRBV6-4 and TRBJ2-2; TRBD2 matches 9 bases. CDR3 length: 19 residues. CDR1 and CDR2 (germline): MRHNA, SNTAGT. Trimming removed 4 bases from V and 0 bases from J; junction bases left unmatched: 12.

This chain uses TRBV7-2 with TRBJ1-5, with TRBD1 matching 10 bases. Germline assignment: CDR1 SGHTA and CDR2 FQGNSA. The V and J ends lost 3 bases and 6 bases, in that order; junction bases with no gene match: 5. The CDR3 is made up of 15 amino acids. CDR3 sequence: CASSFDRGQGQPQHF. The CDR3 DNA reads TGTGCCAGCAGCTTCGACAGGGGGCAGGGTCAGCCCCAGCATTTT.

This clone turned up a few times. V is TRBV24-1 and J is TRBJ1-5, with D unclear. Trimming took 5 bases from V and 3 from J, leaving 7 bases between them. Germline lookup yields CDR1 KGHDR and CDR2 SFDVKD. There are 13 residues in the CDR3. The CDR3 protein is CATSVDNNQPQHF. In nucleotides, the CDR3 is TGTGCCACCAGTGTCGACAACAATCAGCCCCAGCATTTT.

This clone is a singleton in its sample. V usage is TRBV5-6 and J usage is TRBJ2-7, with 11 bases lining up with TRBD2. Per the germline V gene, CDR1 is SGHDT and CDR2 is YYEEEE. J gave up 0 bases and V 4 bases, and 6 bases lay outside the gene matches. This CDR3 is 16 amino acids long. CDR3 loop: CASSKPGLAVSYEQYF. The CDR3 DNA reads TGTGCCAGCAGCAAACCGGGACTAGCGGTCTCCTACGAGCAGTACTTC.

The chain combines TRBV11-3 with TRBJ2-5; no firm D call. V was trimmed by 5 bases and J by 5 bases, leaving 6 bases between them. Germline loops: CDR1 SGHNT, CDR2 YENEEA. CDR3 size: 11 residues. CDR3 loop: CASSIRETQYF. The CDR3 coding sequence is TGTGCCAGCAGCATCAGGGAGACCCAGTACTTC.

V usage is TRBV3-1 (or the pseudogene TRBV3-2) and J usage is TRBJ2-5, with 9 bases identical to TRBD2. The CDR3 consists of 14 residues. V was pared by 6 bases and J by 5 bases, with 7 bases of the junction left unmatched. Germline lookup yields CDR1 LGHDT and CDR2 YNNKEL (reference sequence). The CDR3 region has the DNA TGTGCCAGCAGTGGACTAGCGAGGTTTGAGACCCAGTACTTC. Protein product: CASSGLARFETQYF.

The chain carries TRBV5-4 and TRBJ2-2; TRBD1 agrees at 7 bases. This CDR3 comprises 16 residues. Trimming at V came to 4 bases and at J to 4 bases, leaving 10 bases not matched to a gene. Germline assignment: CDR1 SGHNT and CDR2 YYREEE (reference sequence). CDR3 nucleotides: TGTGCCAGCAGCACCTTACAGGGGAGCACCACCGGGGAGCTGTTTTTT. As protein: CASSTLQGSTTGELFF. Drawing the rest from reference TRBV5-4 and TRBJ2-2, the complete variable domain is ETGVTQSPTHLIKTRGQQVTLRCSSQSGHNTVSWYQQALGQGPQFIFQYYREEENGRGNFPPRFSGLQFPNYSSELNVNALELDDSALYLCASSTLQGSTTGELFFGEGSRLTVL.

The V gene is TRBV11-3, the J gene TRBJ2-1, with TRBD1 matching over 7 bases. The CDR3 spans 16 residues. CDR1 is SGHNT, CDR2 YENEEA, per germline. Trimming at V came to 3 bases and at J to 2 bases, leaving 7 bases not matched to a gene. This CDR3 is CASSLGRGSTYNEQFF. The CDR3 DNA is TGTGCCAGCAGCTTGGGCAGGGGGTCCACCTACAATGAGCAGTTCTTC.

The chain carries TRBV7-2 and TRBJ1-3; D is ambiguous. This CDR3 is built from 13 residues. Germline V lookup: CDR1 SGHTA, CDR2 FQGNSA. V was pared by 2 bases and J by 9 bases, with 11 bases between. As DNA, the CDR3 is TGTGCCAGCAGCTTATGGGCCCCCGGCACCATATATTTT. Its translation is CASSLWAPGTIYF.

The chain is built from TRBV7-3 and TRBJ2-1, with D perhaps TRBD1 (6 bases). Germline values: CDR1 SGHTA, CDR2 FQGTGA. V lost 4 bases and J 0 bases, leaving 13 bases between the germline ends. The CDR3 is 16 amino acids. The CDR3 coding sequence is TGTGCCAGCAGCTACCGGGACACCCGCTCCTACAATGAGCAGTTCTTC. Amino acids: CASSYRDTRSYNEQFF.

The chain links TRBV18 to TRBJ2-5; 12 bases line up with TRBD2. This CDR3 has 16 amino acids. CDR1 is KGHSH, CDR2 LQKENI, per germline. V gave up 4 bases and J gave up 1 base; unmatched junction bases: 4. Written as DNA, the CDR3 is TGTGCCAGCTCACAAGGACTAGCGGGGCCCCAAGAGACCCAGTACTTC. Residues: CASSQGLAGPQETQYF. Full variable domain (remainder filled in from reference TRBV18 and TRBJ2-5): NAGVMQNPRHLVRRRGQEARLRCSPMKGHSHVYWYRQLPEEGLKFMVYLQKENIIDESGMPKERFSAEFPKEGPSILRIQQVVRGDSAAYFCASSQGLAGPQETQYFGPGTRLLVL.

This sequence joins TRBV7-9 and TRBJ2-3, with 10 bases identical to TRBD1. CDR3 length: 17 amino acids. Germline CDR1 and CDR2: SEHNR and FQNEAQ (reference sequence). With V trimmed by 1 base and J by 3 bases, 7 bases remained unmatched. CDR3 DNA: TGTGCCAGCAGCTTAGGTGTTGGGACAGGGGTAACAGATACGCAGTATTTT. Amino acids: CASSLGVGTGVTDTQYF.

CDR3 amino acids: CATSIVLSSYNEQFF. In DNA, the CDR3 is TGTGCCACCTCGATAGTCCTGAGCTCCTACAATGAGCAGTTCTTC. The chain links TRBV5-5 to TRBJ2-1; D uncertain. The CDR3 is made up of 15 amino acids. Per the germline V gene, CDR1 is SGHKS and CDR2 is YYEKEE (reference sequence). V was shortened by 9 bases and J by 0 bases, with 16 bases between the two germline ends.

The rearrangement joins TRBV29-1 to TRBJ2-5; 12 nucleotides agree with TRBD2. V was pared by 3 bases and J by 4 bases, with 12 bases of the junction left unmatched. CDR3 length: 17 amino acids. Germline loops: CDR1 SQVTM, CDR2 ANQGSEA. This chain's CDR3 is CSVDLTSGSMSRETQYF. CDR3 nucleotide sequence: TGCAGCGTTGATCTGACTAGCGGGAGTATGTCCCGAGAGACCCAGTACTTC.

This chain connects TRBV5-6 to TRBJ1-6; 8 nucleotides align to TRBD1. In germline, CDR1 is SGHDT, CDR2 YYEEEE. The CDR3 is made up of 15 amino acids. J gave up 9 bases and V 2 bases, and 7 bases lay outside the gene matches. CDR3 bases: TGTGCCAGCAGCTTCCAGGGGGCGTTGAGTTCACCCCTCCACTTT. Protein product: CASSFQGALSSPLHF.

The chain carries TRBV7-2 and TRBJ2-7; TRBD2 matches 10 bases. The ends lost 6 bases at V and 0 bases at J; junction bases unmatched: 8. Germline V gene data show CDR1 as SGHTA and CDR2 as FQGNSA. The CDR3 is made up of 16 amino acids. CDR3 nucleotides: TGTGCCAGCAGACCCTCCGGGACTAGCGCCTCCTACGAGCAGTACTTC. Protein sequence: CASRPSGTSASYEQYF.

The chain combines TRBV15 with TRBJ2-1; TRBD2 agrees at 11 bases. Germline trimming cut 7 bases from V and 4 bases from J; bases unmatched to any gene: 6. Per germline, CDR1 LNHNV and CDR2 YYDKDF (reference sequence). This CDR3 is 15 amino acids long. The CDR3 sequence: CATTPLAGGYNEQFF. CDR3 coding DNA: TGTGCCACCACACCCCTAGCGGGAGGTTACAATGAGCAGTTCTTC.

This rearrangement joins TRBV10-3 to TRBJ1-5, with D tentatively TRBD1 (6 bases). Germline-derived CDR1 and CDR2 are ENHRY and SYGVKD. CDR3 length equals 15 residues. Trimming stripped 5 bases from V and 6 bases from J, with 17 bases between. Here the CDR3 reads CAISLGGEVGQPQHF. CDR3 nucleotide sequence: TGTGCCATCAGTCTAGGGGGAGAGGTGGGTCAGCCCCAGCATTTT.

This sequence joins TRBV5-6 and TRBJ1-2; D is uncertain. CDR1 SGHDT and CDR2 YYEEEE come from the germline V gene. V was trimmed by 4 bases and J by 8 bases, leaving 12 bases between them. CDR3 size: 12 residues. In DNA, the CDR3 is TGTGCCAGCAGCGCAAGGATGGGCGGCTACACCTTC. This codes for CASSARMGGYTF.

V gene TRBV21-1 combines with J gene TRBJ2-1; no check of the table's D call, TRBD1, against the DNA was made. TRBV21-1 counts as a pseudogene. This CDR3 is 15 amino acids long. The CDR3 nucleotides read TGTGCCAGCAGCAAAGGGACAGGGTGCTACAATGAGCAGTTCTTC. As protein: CASSKGTGCYNEQFF.

The V gene is TRBV18, the J gene TRBJ1-5; the D gene is possibly TRBD1 (6 bases). The CDR3 has 16 residues. Trimming took 2 bases from V and 5 from J, leaving 16 bases between them. CDR1 KGHSH and CDR2 LQKENI come from the germline V gene. DNA of the CDR3: TGTGCCAGCTCACCAAACAGGGTTCAAATGGATCAGCCCCAGCATTTT. This sequence encodes CASSPNRVQMDQPQHF.

This clone has just a few counts. The J gene is TRBJ1-4, the V gene TRBV21-1; TRBD1 is the table's D call, not checked against the DNA. TRBV21-1 is described as a pseudogene. The CDR3 consists of 16 residues. The CDR3 loop is CASSGHRVLTNEKLFF. The CDR3 region has the DNA TGTGCCAGCAGCGGCCACAGGGTTCTAACTAATGAAAAACTGTTTTTT.